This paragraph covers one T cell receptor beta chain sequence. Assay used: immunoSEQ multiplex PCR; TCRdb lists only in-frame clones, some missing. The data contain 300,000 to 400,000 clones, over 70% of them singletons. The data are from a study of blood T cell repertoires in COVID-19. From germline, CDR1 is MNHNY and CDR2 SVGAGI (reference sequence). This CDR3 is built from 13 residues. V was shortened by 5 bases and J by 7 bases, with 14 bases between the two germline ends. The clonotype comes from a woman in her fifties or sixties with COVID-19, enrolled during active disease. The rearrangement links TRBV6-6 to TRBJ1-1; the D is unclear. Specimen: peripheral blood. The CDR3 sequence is CASSTPTGSEAFF. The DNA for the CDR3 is TGTGCCAGCAGTACCCCCACGGGGAGTGAAGCTTTCTTT.